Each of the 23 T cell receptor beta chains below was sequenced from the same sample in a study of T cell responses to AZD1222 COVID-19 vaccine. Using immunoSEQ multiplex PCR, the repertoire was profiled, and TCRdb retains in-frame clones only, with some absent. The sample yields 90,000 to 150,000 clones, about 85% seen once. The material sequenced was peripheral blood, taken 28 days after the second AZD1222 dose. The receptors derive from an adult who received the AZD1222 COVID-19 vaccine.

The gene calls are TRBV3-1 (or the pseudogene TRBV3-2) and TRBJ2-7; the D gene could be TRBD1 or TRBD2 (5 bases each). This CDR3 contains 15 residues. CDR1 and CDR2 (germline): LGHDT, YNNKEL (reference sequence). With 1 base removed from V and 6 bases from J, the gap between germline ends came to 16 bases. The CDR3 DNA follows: TGTGCCAGCAGCCAAGGAGTTCAGGGCGGGCCCGAGCAGTACTTC. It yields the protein CASSQGVQGGPEQYF.

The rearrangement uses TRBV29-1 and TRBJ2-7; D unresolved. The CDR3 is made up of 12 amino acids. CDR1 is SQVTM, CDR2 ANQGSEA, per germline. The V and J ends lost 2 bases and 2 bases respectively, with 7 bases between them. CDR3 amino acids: CSVESVTYEQYF. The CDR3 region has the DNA TGCAGCGTTGAATCGGTGACCTACGAGCAGTACTTC.

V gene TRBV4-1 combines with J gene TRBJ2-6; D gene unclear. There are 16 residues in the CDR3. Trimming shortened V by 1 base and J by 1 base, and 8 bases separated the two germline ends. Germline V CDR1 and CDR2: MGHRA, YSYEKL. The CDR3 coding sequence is TGCGCCAGCAGCCAAGGCGGCCAATCTGGGGCCAACGTCCTGACTTTC. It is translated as CASSQGGQSGANVLTF.

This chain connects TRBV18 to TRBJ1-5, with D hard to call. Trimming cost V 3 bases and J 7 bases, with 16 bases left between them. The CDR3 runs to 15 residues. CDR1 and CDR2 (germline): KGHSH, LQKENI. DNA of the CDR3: TGTGCCAGCTCACCGGAAGGATCGGGTGGACAGCCCCAGCATTTT. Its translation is CASSPEGSGGQPQHF.

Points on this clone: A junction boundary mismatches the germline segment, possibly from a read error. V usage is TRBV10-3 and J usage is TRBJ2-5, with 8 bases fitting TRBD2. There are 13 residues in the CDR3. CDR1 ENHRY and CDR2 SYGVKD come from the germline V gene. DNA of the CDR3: TGTTCCATCGCCGAGCGGGAGCAAGAGACCCAGTACTTC. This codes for CSIAEREQETQYF.

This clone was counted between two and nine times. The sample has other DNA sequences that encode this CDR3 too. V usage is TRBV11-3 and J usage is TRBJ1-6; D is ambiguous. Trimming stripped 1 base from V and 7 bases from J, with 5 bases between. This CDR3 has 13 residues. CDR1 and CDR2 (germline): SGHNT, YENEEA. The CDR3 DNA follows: TGTGCCAGCAGCTTAGGTGGGAATTCACCCCTCCACTTT. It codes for CASSLGGNSPLHF.

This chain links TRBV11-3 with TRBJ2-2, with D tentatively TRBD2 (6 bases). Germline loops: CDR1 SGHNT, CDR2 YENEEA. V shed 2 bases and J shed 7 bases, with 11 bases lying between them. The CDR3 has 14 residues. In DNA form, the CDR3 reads TGTGCCAGCAGCTTACTAGCGACCAACGGGGAGCTGTTTTTT. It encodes CASSLLATNGELFF.

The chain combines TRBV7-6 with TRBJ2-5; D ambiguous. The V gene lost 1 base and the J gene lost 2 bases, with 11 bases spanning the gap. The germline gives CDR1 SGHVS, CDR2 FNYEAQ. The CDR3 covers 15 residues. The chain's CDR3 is CASSLGVGDQETQYF. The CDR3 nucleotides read TGTGCCAGCAGCTTAGGAGTTGGGGATCAAGAGACCCAGTACTTC.

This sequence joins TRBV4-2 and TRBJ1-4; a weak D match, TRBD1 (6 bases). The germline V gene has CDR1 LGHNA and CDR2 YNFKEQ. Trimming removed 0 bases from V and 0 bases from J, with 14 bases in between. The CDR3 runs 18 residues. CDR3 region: CASSQDGRGATTNEKLFF. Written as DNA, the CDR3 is TGTGCCAGCAGCCAAGACGGTCGGGGGGCCACAACTAATGAAAAACTGTTTTTT.

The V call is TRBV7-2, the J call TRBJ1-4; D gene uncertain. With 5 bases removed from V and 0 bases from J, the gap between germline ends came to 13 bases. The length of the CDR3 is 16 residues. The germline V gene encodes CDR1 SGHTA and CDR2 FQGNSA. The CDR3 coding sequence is TGTGCCAGCAGCCCTGGGGTTGTCCCAACTAATGAAAAACTGTTTTTT. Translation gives CASSPGVVPTNEKLFF.

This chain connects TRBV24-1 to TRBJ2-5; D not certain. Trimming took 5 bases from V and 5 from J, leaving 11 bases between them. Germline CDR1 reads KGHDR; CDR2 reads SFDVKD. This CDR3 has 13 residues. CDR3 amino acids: CATSGDEPETQYF. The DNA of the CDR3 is TGTGCCACCAGTGGTGACGAGCCGGAGACCCAGTACTTC.

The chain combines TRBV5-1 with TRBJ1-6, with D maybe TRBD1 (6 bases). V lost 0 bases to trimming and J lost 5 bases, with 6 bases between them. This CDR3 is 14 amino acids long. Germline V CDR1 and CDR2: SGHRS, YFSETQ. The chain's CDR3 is CASSLGQDNSPLHF. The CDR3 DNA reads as TGCGCCAGCAGCTTGGGACAGGATAATTCACCCCTCCACTTT.

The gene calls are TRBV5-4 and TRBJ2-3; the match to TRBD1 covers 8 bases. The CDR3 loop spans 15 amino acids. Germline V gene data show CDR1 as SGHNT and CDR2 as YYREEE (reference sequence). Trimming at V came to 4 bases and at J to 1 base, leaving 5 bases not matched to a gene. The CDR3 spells CASSTGTGGTDTQYF. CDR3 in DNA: TGTGCCAGCAGCACCGGGACAGGAGGCACAGATACGCAGTATTTT.

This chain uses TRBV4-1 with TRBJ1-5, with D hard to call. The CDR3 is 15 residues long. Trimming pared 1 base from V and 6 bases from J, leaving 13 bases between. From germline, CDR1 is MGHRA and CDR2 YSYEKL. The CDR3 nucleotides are TGCGCCAGCAGCCAAGCCCGACAAGCGGGTCAGCCCCAGCATTTT. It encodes CASSQARQAGQPQHF.

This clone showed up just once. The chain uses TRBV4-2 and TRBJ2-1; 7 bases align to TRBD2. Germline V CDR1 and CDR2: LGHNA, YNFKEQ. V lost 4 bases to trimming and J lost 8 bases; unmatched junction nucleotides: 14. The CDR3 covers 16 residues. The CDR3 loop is CASSRSSGASGDEQFF. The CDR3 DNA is TGTGCCAGCAGCCGGTCGAGCGGGGCCTCAGGAGATGAGCAGTTCTTC.

CDR3 in amino acids: CASSTATGDNEQFF. CDR3 nucleotides: TGTGCCAGCAGCACCGCGACAGGGGACAATGAGCAGTTCTTC. This rearrangement joins TRBV7-2 to TRBJ2-1, with 8 bases identical to TRBD1. CDR1 and CDR2 from the germline V gene are SGHTA and FQGNSA. The CDR3 runs 14 residues. V gave up 5 bases and J gave up 5 bases; unmatched junction bases: 5.

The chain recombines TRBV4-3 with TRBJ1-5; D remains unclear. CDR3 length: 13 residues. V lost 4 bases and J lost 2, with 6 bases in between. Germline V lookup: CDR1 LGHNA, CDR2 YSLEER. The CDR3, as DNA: TGCGCCAGCAGCCTCTGGGGCAATCAGCCCCAGCATTTT. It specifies CASSLWGNQPQHF.

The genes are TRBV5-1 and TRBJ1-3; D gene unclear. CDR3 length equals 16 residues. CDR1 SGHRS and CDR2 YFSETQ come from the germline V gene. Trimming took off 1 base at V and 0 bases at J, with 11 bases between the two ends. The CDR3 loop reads CASSLSGVTSGNTIYF. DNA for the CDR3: TGCGCCAGCAGCTTGTCGGGAGTAACCTCTGGAAACACCATATATTTT. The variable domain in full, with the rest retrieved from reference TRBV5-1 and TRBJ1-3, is KAGVTQTPRYLIKTRGQQVTLSCSPISGHRSVSWYQQTPGQGLQFLFEYFSETQRNKGNFPGRFSGRQFSNSRSEMNVSTLELGDSALYLCASSLSGVTSGNTIYFGEGSWLTVV.

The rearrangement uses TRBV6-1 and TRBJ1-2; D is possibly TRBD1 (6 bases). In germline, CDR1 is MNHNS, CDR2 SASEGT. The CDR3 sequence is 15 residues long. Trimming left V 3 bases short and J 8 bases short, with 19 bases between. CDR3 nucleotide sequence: TGTGCCAGCAGTGAGGAGCAATGGGGGGCAGGAGGCTACACCTTC. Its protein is CASSEEQWGAGGYTF.

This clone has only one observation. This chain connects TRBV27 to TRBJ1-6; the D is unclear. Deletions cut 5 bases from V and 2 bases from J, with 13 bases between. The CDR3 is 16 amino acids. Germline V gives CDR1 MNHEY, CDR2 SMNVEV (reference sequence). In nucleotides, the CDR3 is TGTGCCAGCAGTCCCGACAAGGGCCCCTATAATTCACCCCTCCACTTT. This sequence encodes CASSPDKGPYNSPLHF.

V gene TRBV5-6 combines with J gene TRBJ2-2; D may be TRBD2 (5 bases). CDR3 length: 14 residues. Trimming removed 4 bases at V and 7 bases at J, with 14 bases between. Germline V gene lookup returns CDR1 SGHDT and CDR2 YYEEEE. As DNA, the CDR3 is TGTGCCAGCAGCCCGAGGGTCCCATTCGGGGAGCTGTTTTTT. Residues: CASSPRVPFGELFF.

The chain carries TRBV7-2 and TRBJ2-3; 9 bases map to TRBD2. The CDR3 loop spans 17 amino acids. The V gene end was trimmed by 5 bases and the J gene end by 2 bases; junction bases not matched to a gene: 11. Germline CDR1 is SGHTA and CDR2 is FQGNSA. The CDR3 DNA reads TGTGCCAGCAGCCATTCCGGGACTAGCCCCATCACAGATACGCAGTATTTT. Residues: CASSHSGTSPITDTQYF.

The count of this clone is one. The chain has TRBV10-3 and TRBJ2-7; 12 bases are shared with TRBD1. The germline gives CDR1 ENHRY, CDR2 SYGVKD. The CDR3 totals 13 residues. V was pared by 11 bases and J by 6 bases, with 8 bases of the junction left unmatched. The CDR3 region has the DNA TGTGCCCTGGGACAGGGGGCCCATTCCGAGCAGTACTTC. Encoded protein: CALGQGAHSEQYF.